What follows are 27 T cell receptor beta chains derived from one specimen sequenced in a study of cytomegalovirus exposure and HLA in healthy donors. Primers for the PCR totalled 60 Vbeta and 13 Jbeta. The protocol was immunoSEQ multiplex PCR, while the TCRdb copy is restricted to in-frame clones and leaves out a portion. The sample shows 100,000 to 150,000 clones, about 73% of them seen only once. Sequenced input: PBMCs. All receptors come from a human donor in good health.

The CDR3 DNA sequence: TGTGCCAGCAGCCGACCGACAGACCTGAACTATGGCTACACCTTC. This encodes CASSRPTDLNYGYTF. The gene calls are TRBV5-6 and TRBJ1-2; possible D gene TRBD1, 5 bases. The CDR3 consists of 15 residues. CDR1 is SGHDT and CDR2 is YYEEEE in the germline V gene. Trimming left V 4 bases short and J 2 bases short, with 15 bases between.

This clone has more than one count but fewer than ten. The chain recombines TRBV5-6 with TRBJ1-1, with a possible D match to TRBD1 (6 bases). CDR3 size: 14 residues. Trimming left V 2 bases short and J 1 base short, with 9 bases between. Germline CDR1 is SGHDT and CDR2 is YYEEEE. The CDR3, as DNA: TGTGCCAGCAGCTTAACACAGGGGAACACTGAAGCTTTCTTT. Its translation is CASSLTQGNTEAFF. The complete variable domain, with remaining parts taken from reference TRBV5-6 and TRBJ1-1, reads DAGVTQSPTHLIKTRGQQVTLRCSPKSGHDTVSWYQQALGQGPQFIFQYYEEEERQRGNFPDRFSGHQFPNYSSELNVNALLLGDSALYLCASSLTQGNTEAFFGQGTRLTVV.

This clone has only a few counts. This chain links TRBV4-1 with TRBJ2-7; 7 nucleotides match TRBD2. The CDR3 totals 17 residues. Germline trimming cut 5 bases from V and 2 bases from J; bases unmatched to any gene: 15. Germline V gives CDR1 MGHRA, CDR2 YSYEKL. CDR3 sequence (DNA): TGCGCCAGCAGCGACCCGGGGGGATCCCAGAAAACCTACGAGCAGTACTTC. This translates into CASSDPGGSQKTYEQYF.

The chain recombines TRBV19 with TRBJ2-2; 8 bases are shared with TRBD1. This CDR3 contains 14 residues. Germline V CDR1 and CDR2: LNHDA, SQIVND (reference sequence). Trimming removed 4 bases from V and 7 bases from J; junction bases left unmatched: 5. The CDR3 DNA is TGTGCCAGTAGTAGGGTGACAGGGGACGGGGAGCTGTTTTTT. This translates into CASSRVTGDGELFF.

The chain has TRBV7-6 and TRBJ2-5, with 8 bases aligning to TRBD2. CDR1 is SGHVS and CDR2 is FNYEAQ in the germline V gene. The V segment lost 5 bases and the J segment 1 base; nucleotides outside the gene matches: 12. The CDR3 covers 17 residues. CDR3 nucleotide sequence: TGTGCCAGCAGCCCCACTATAGCGGGGAGCATCCAAGAGACCCAGTACTTC. Translating gives CASSPTIAGSIQETQYF. Full variable domain (rest looked up from reference TRBV7-6 and TRBJ2-5): GAGVSQSPRYKVTKRGQDVALRCDPISGHVSLYWYRQALGQGPEFLTYFNYEAQQDKSGLPNDRFSAERPEGSISTLTIQRTEQRDSAMYRCASSPTIAGSIQETQYFGPGTRLLVL.

As for this clone: Other DNA sequences in the same sample also yield this CDR3. The CDR3 DNA follows: TGTGCCAGCAGCTTAGGACTAGCGGATACGCAGTATTTT. Protein product: CASSLGLADTQYF. The chain carries TRBV7-2 and TRBJ2-3, with 8 bases fitting TRBD2. Germline CDR1 SGHTA, CDR2 FQGNSA. The CDR3 totals 13 residues. Trimming took 1 base from V and 6 from J; bases not matched to a gene: 0.

Concerning this clone: A read error may produce the germline difference seen at one junction end. The gene calls are TRBV5-1 and TRBJ2-7; weak D call: TRBD1 (6 bases). The CDR3 has 14 amino acids. Per germline, CDR1 SGHRS and CDR2 YFSETQ. CDR3 region: CASSPSNRAYVQYF. As DNA, the CDR3 is TGCGCCAGCAGCCCATCGAACAGGGCGTACGTGCAGTACTTC. Looking up the rest from reference TRBV5-1 and TRBJ2-7 gives the full variable domain: KAGVTQTPRYLIKTRGQQVTLSCSPISGHRSVSWYQQTPGQGLQFLFEYFSETQRNKGNFPGRFSGRQFSNSRSEMNVSTLELGDSALYLCASSPSNRAYVQYFGPGTRLTVT.

This clone was recorded a few times. The chain joins TRBV6-1 to TRBJ1-5; TRBD1 matches at 7 bases. This CDR3 has 16 amino acids. CDR1 and CDR2 from the germline V gene are MNHNS and SASEGT. Trimming at V came to 3 bases and at J to 4 bases, leaving 9 bases not matched to a gene. CDR3 coding DNA: TGTGCCAGCAGTGACACACCGGGACAGCCAAATCAGCCCCAGCATTTT. Its translation is CASSDTPGQPNQPQHF.

The chain recombines TRBV15 with TRBJ2-1; no firm D call. Trimming took 0 bases from V and 14 from J, leaving 17 bases between them. This CDR3 has 14 amino acids. Germline CDR1 is LNHNV and CDR2 is YYDKDF (reference sequence). For the CDR3, the DNA is TGTGCCACCAGCAGAGATCCGAATCGGGTAACGGAGTTCTTC. Amino acid sequence: CATSRDPNRVTEFF.

The rearrangement links TRBV6-5 to TRBJ1-4; D call uncertain. Trimming cost V 2 bases and J 3 bases, with 13 bases left between them. CDR1 and CDR2 from the germline V gene are MNHEY and SVGAGI. The CDR3 has 16 amino acids. CDR3 protein: CASSYEIPPSNEKLFF. For the CDR3, the DNA is TGTGCCAGCAGTTACGAGATCCCCCCGTCTAATGAAAAACTGTTTTTT.

The J gene is TRBJ2-6, the V gene TRBV27; TRBD1 matches at 10 bases. The germline CDR1 and CDR2 sequences are MNHEY and SMNVEV (reference sequence). The CDR3 loop spans 21 amino acids. Unmatched junction bases numbered 15, after V lost 2 bases and J lost 2 bases. This CDR3 is CASSLTLPRQGALAGANVLTF. As DNA, the CDR3 is TGTGCCAGCAGTTTAACTTTACCCCGACAGGGGGCACTGGCTGGGGCCAACGTCCTGACTTTC.

To note about this clone: A junction boundary mismatches the germline segment, possibly from a read error. The same CDR3 also results from other DNA sequences found in this sample. The rearrangement uses TRBV7-3 and TRBJ1-2, with 8 nucleotides matching TRBD1. The germline gives CDR1 SGHTA, CDR2 FQGTGA. The CDR3 spans 14 residues. The CDR3 DNA follows: TGTGCCAGCAGCCTAACCGGGACAGGTGATGGCTACACCTTC. Translated, it gives CASSLTGTGDGYTF.

The chain is built from TRBV29-1 and TRBJ1-2; D possibly corresponds to TRBD1 (6 bases). V lost 1 base and J lost 3, with 6 bases in between. There are 12 residues in the CDR3. Germline CDR1 reads SQVTM; CDR2 reads ANQGSEA. Here the CDR3 reads CSVEGGHYGYTF. CDR3 nucleotides: TGCAGCGTTGAAGGGGGGCACTATGGCTACACCTTC. Based on the CDR3 plus reference TRBV29-1 and TRBJ1-2, the full variable domain is SAVISQKPSRDICQRGTSLTIQCQVDSQVTMMFWYRQQPGQSLTLIATANQGSEATYESGFVIDKFPISRPNLTFSTLTVSNMSPEDSSIYLCSVEGGHYGYTFGSGTRLTVV.

This chain connects TRBV5-1 to TRBJ2-7; TRBD1 aligns across 9 bases. The CDR3 spans 15 residues. Looked up from germline, CDR1 is SGHRS and CDR2 is YFSETQ. The junction had 7 bases not matched to a gene; V was cut back by 0 bases and J by 6 bases. CDR3 DNA sequence: TGCGCCAGCAGCTTGGGGTTCAGGGGACAGGGCGAGCAGTACTTC. It encodes CASSLGFRGQGEQYF.

V is TRBV28 and J is TRBJ1-1, with D possibly being TRBD1 (6 bases). Germline CDR1 MDHEN, CDR2 SYDVKM. This CDR3 spans 15 amino acids. V was pared by 5 bases and J by 0 bases, with 13 bases between. The CDR3 is CASSQTTGLNTEAFF. The CDR3 nucleotides are TGTGCCAGCAGTCAGACAACAGGGTTGAACACTGAAGCTTTCTTT.

The chain links TRBV11-2 to TRBJ2-3, with 10 nucleotides matching TRBD2. Germline CDR1 SGHAT, CDR2 FQNNGV. This CDR3 region has 16 residues. Losses at the gene ends were 3 bases for V and 0 bases for J; bases not matched to a gene: 3. CDR3 bases: TGTGCCAGCAGCTTGGGGACTAGCGCGAGCACAGATACGCAGTATTTT. This translates into CASSLGTSASTDTQYF.

V is TRBV4-1 and J is TRBJ2-1, with D hard to call. The CDR3 covers 15 residues. V was shortened by 0 bases and J by 8 bases, with 14 bases between the two germline ends. Germline V lookup: CDR1 MGHRA, CDR2 YSYEKL. The CDR3 sequence: CASSQDHQKDYEQFF. The CDR3, as DNA: TGCGCCAGCAGCCAAGATCACCAGAAAGACTATGAGCAGTTCTTC.

The chain uses TRBV18 and TRBJ1-1, with TRBD1 matching over 7 bases. This CDR3 is built from 13 residues. Losses at the gene ends were 4 bases for V and 4 bases for J; bases not matched to a gene: 3. CDR1 and CDR2 (germline): KGHSH, LQKENI. The CDR3 DNA follows: TGTGCCAGCTCACACGACAGGGTCACTGAAGCTTTCTTT. This translates into CASSHDRVTEAFF.

V gene TRBV5-1 combines with J gene TRBJ2-3; the D gene is possibly TRBD2 (5 bases). Germline assignment: CDR1 SGHRS and CDR2 YFSETQ. The CDR3 is made up of 15 amino acids. V lost 0 bases and J lost 4, with 12 bases in between. The CDR3, as DNA: TGCGCCAGCAGCTTGGAGGCTAGCAAAGCAGATACGCAGTATTTT. Its protein is CASSLEASKADTQYF.

The chain links TRBV28 to TRBJ1-3, with no clear D. This CDR3 region has 12 residues. The germline V gene has CDR1 MDHEN and CDR2 SYDVKM. V lost 4 bases, J lost 11 bases, and 12 bases lay in between. The CDR3 sequence is CASSWSREAIYF. The CDR3 DNA sequence: TGTGCCAGCAGTTGGAGCCGGGAGGCCATATATTTT.

J is TRBJ2-7 and V is TRBV7-9; unclear D gene. Trimming shortened V by 5 bases and J by 7 bases, and 15 bases separated the two germline ends. Germline assignment: CDR1 SEHNR and CDR2 FQNEAQ (reference sequence). CDR3 length: 13 amino acids. The CDR3 sequence: CASSPPGRGEQYF. CDR3 nucleotide sequence: TGTGCCAGCAGCCCGCCGGGTCGAGGTGAGCAGTACTTC. Full variable domain (missing parts from reference TRBV7-9 and TRBJ2-7): DTGVSQNPRHKITKRGQNVTFRCDPISEHNRLYWYRQTLGQGPEFLTYFQNEAQLEKSRLLSDRFSAERPKGSFSTLEIQRTEQGDSAMYLCASSPPGRGEQYFGPGTRLTVT.

The rearrangement links TRBV27 to TRBJ1-6; a possible D gene is TRBD1 (5 bases). This CDR3 has 17 residues. V shed 5 bases and J shed 0 bases, with 14 bases lying between them. Per germline, CDR1 MNHEY and CDR2 SMNVEV (reference sequence). The CDR3 region is CASSPVQGVSYNSPLHF. DNA for the CDR3: TGTGCCAGCAGTCCGGTTCAAGGGGTCTCCTATAATTCACCCCTCCACTTT.

J is TRBJ1-2 and V is TRBV27, with 9 nucleotides matching TRBD1. The CDR3 is 13 amino acids. J lost 6 bases, V lost 6 bases, and 5 bases had no gene match. CDR1 and CDR2 (germline): MNHEY, SMNVEV (reference sequence). CDR3 sequence reads: CASSPWDRDGYTF. The CDR3 region has the DNA TGTGCCAGCAGCCCATGGGACAGGGATGGCTACACCTTC.

The gene calls are TRBV9 and TRBJ2-1; 9 bases are a match to TRBD1. After removal of 2 bases from V and 12 bases from J, the junction contained 12 bases not matched to a gene. The CDR3 has 15 residues. The germline V gene has CDR1 SGDLS and CDR2 YYNGEE. In DNA, the CDR3 is TGTGCCAGCAGCGTCACCGGGACAGGGATTTTCGGGCAGTTCTTC. This sequence encodes CASSVTGTGIFGQFF.

This chain links TRBV5-1 with TRBJ1-1; maybe TRBD1 (6 bases). The CDR3 has 13 amino acids. V lost 4 bases, J lost 8 bases, and 15 bases lay in between. CDR1 is SGHRS and CDR2 is YFSETQ in the germline V gene. Written as DNA, the CDR3 is TGCGCCAGCAGCACCGGACAGAAGGCGGAAGCTTTCTTT. Amino acid sequence: CASSTGQKAEAFF.

The CDR3 here is CASSETGEFTEAFF. Here the CDR3 DNA reads TGTGCCAGCAGTGAGACAGGGGAGTTCACTGAAGCTTTCTTT. The chain employs TRBV6-1 and TRBJ1-1; TRBD1 matches 8 bases. CDR1 is MNHNS, CDR2 SASEGT, per germline. V lost 3 bases, J lost 4 bases, and 4 bases stayed unmatched. CDR3 size: 14 residues.

The J gene is TRBJ2-3, the V gene TRBV9; TRBD2 matches at 10 bases. The CDR3 runs to 18 residues. The ends lost 0 bases at V and 2 bases at J; junction bases unmatched: 9. Germline-derived CDR1 and CDR2 are SGDLS and YYNGEE. The CDR3 sequence is CASSVDSGGAKITDTQYF. The CDR3 DNA is TGTGCCAGCAGCGTAGACAGCGGGGGGGCAAAGATCACAGATACGCAGTATTTT. The entire variable domain, with the rest obtained from reference TRBV9 and TRBJ2-3, is as follows: DSGVTQTPKHLITATGQRVTLRCSPRSGDLSVYWYQQSLDQGLQFLIQYYNGEERAKGNILERFSAQQFPDLHSELNLSSLELGDSALYFCASSVDSGGAKITDTQYFGPGTRLTVL.